These 11 T cell receptor beta chains came from one sample sequenced in a study of T cell responses to AZD1222 COVID-19 vaccine. Sequencing used immunoSEQ multiplex PCR; TCRdb keeps in-frame clones, though not all of them. The sample comprises roughly 130,000 clones, roughly 88% of which are singletons, and around 8% rests with the top ten. The sample consisted of peripheral blood, taken on day 0 of AZD1222 vaccination. The receptors come from an adult in good health.

The gene calls are TRBV18 and TRBJ2-3; D not certain. Germline V CDR1 and CDR2: KGHSH, LQKENI. V gave up 3 bases and J gave up 0 bases, with 4 bases separating them. This CDR3 contains 13 residues. Here the CDR3 reads CASSPSSTDTQYF. CDR3 coding DNA: TGTGCCAGCTCACCCAGTAGCACAGATACGCAGTATTTT.

This clone has only a few counts. This rearrangement joins TRBV7-2 to TRBJ2-7; TRBD2 might be the D (6 bases). The germline V and J ends were trimmed by 5 bases and 9 bases, with 14 bases remaining between them. The CDR3 length is 12 residues. Per germline, CDR1 SGHTA and CDR2 FQGNSA. Here the CDR3 reads CASSTTTSVQYF. The CDR3 DNA follows: TGTGCCAGCAGCACAACGACTAGTGTGCAGTACTTC. Full variable domain (remainder filled in from reference TRBV7-2 and TRBJ2-7): GAGVSQSPSNKVTEKGKDVELRCDPISGHTALYWYRQSLGQGLEFLIYFQGNSAPDKSGLPSDRFSAERTGGSVSTLTIQRTQQEDSAVYLCASSTTTSVQYFGPGTRLTVT.

This clone has ten or more counts. The chain is built from TRBV25-1 and TRBJ2-3; D is ambiguous. Germline V gives CDR1 MGHDK, CDR2 SYGVNS. The CDR3 spans 12 residues. Trimming took off 7 bases at V and 6 bases at J, with 11 bases between the two ends. The CDR3 loop reads CASNTGVDTQYF. DNA of the CDR3: TGTGCCAGCAACACCGGCGTCGATACGCAGTATTTT.

CDR3 nucleotide sequence: TGTGCCTGGAGAACCGGGACAGATAGACGAGAGACCCAGTACTTC. This codes for CAWRTGTDRRETQYF. This chain connects TRBV30 to TRBJ2-5, with 7 bases fitting TRBD1. Germline V gene lookup returns CDR1 GTSNPN and CDR2 SVGIG (reference sequence). The CDR3 consists of 15 residues. The trim removed 3 bases at V and 4 bases at J, leaving 11 bases unmatched.

The rearrangement joins TRBV19 to TRBJ2-1; unclear D gene. V lost 5 bases and J 1 base, leaving 18 bases between the germline ends. CDR1 is LNHDA, CDR2 SQIVND, per germline (reference sequence). This CDR3 comprises 17 residues. The CDR3 sequence is CASSLRSPPLSYNEQFF. The CDR3 DNA sequence: TGTGCCAGTAGTCTCCGATCCCCACCCCTGTCCTACAATGAGCAGTTCTTC.

The rearrangement links TRBV25-1 to TRBJ1-2, with D perhaps matching TRBD1 (6 bases). Germline V CDR1 and CDR2: MGHDK, SYGVNS. This CDR3 spans 14 amino acids. V lost 1 base to trimming and J lost 5 bases, with 11 bases between them. Here the CDR3 reads CASSESGGAYGYTF. The DNA of the CDR3 is TGTGCCAGCAGTGAATCCGGGGGGGCATATGGCTACACCTTC.

The table lists this clone with a count of one. The V call is TRBV18, the J call TRBJ2-5; no clear D gene. Germline assignment: CDR1 KGHSH and CDR2 LQKENI. This CDR3 has 13 amino acids. The V end lost 5 bases, the J end lost 1 base, and 8 bases lay between the germline ends. The CDR3 protein is CASSTLPQETQYF. The CDR3 DNA reads as TGTGCCAGCTCAACGCTGCCCCAAGAGACCCAGTACTTC.

The chain uses TRBV5-6 and TRBJ2-7; 12 bases match TRBD2. CDR1 and CDR2 from the germline V gene are SGHDT and YYEEEE. The CDR3 contains 18 residues. Trimming took 1 base from V and 5 from J; bases not matched to a gene: 13. CDR3 residues: CASSLRTSGVNLGDEQYF. Here the CDR3 DNA reads TGTGCCAGCAGCTTGAGGACTAGCGGGGTGAACCTAGGGGACGAGCAGTACTTC.

The chain joins TRBV6-5 to TRBJ2-7; TRBD1 aligns across 7 bases. Germline CDR1 and CDR2: MNHEY and SVGAGI. Germline trimming cut 2 bases from V and 2 bases from J; bases unmatched to any gene: 6. The CDR3 covers 15 residues. The CDR3 DNA reads TGTGCCAGCAGTTACGGCCAGGGGGTCACCTACGAGCAGTACTTC. This codes for CASSYGQGVTYEQYF.

This sequence joins TRBV4-3 and TRBJ2-3; 9 bases align to TRBD1. Looked up from germline, CDR1 is LGHNA and CDR2 is YSLEER. Trimming removed 1 base from V and 3 bases from J; junction bases left unmatched: 5. The CDR3 is made up of 16 amino acids. CDR3 DNA: TGCGCCAGCAGCCAAGGTTGGGGACAGGGAACAGATACGCAGTATTTT. Translation gives CASSQGWGQGTDTQYF.

This sequence joins TRBV7-8 and TRBJ1-4; 7 bases are shared with TRBD1. CDR3 length: 15 residues. Germline CDR1 reads SGHVS; CDR2 reads FQNEAQ. Losses at the gene ends were 2 bases for V and 6 bases for J; bases not matched to a gene: 6. CDR3 protein: CASSLRQGDYEKLFF. CDR3 DNA: TGTGCCAGCAGCTTAAGGCAGGGGGATTATGAAAAACTGTTTTTT.